The 16 T cell receptor beta chains below come from one sample, sequenced in a study of blood T cell repertoires in COVID-19. TCRdb keeps only in-frame clones here, not all; method: immunoSEQ multiplex PCR. The table has some 120,000 clones, more than 75% seen once. Input material: peripheral blood. The receptor set was obtained from a woman aged 55-70 years with acute or convalescent COVID-19.

The rearrangement links TRBV6-6 to TRBJ1-1, with 7 bases aligning to TRBD1. This CDR3 spans 12 amino acids. Germline V gives CDR1 MNHNY, CDR2 SVGAGI (reference sequence). The trim removed 6 bases at V and 7 bases at J, leaving 5 bases unmatched. The CDR3 DNA reads TGTGCCAGCAGCAAAACAGGGGTTGAAGCTTTCTTT. As protein: CASSKTGVEAFF.

This clone was recorded only once. V gene TRBV5-6 combines with J gene TRBJ2-5, with D perhaps matching TRBD1 (6 bases). The CDR3 has 14 amino acids. V was pared by 1 base and J by 5 bases, with 12 bases between. The germline gives CDR1 SGHDT, CDR2 YYEEEE. This chain's CDR3 is CASSLPGHGETQYF. The CDR3 DNA is TGTGCCAGCAGCTTGCCGGGACACGGGGAGACCCAGTACTTC.

About this clone: This same CDR3 is encoded by further DNA sequences in the sample. CDR3 loop: CASSLGTSGRYNEQFF. The CDR3 bases are TGTGCCAGCAGTTTGGGGACTAGCGGGAGATACAATGAGCAGTTCTTC. The genes are TRBV27 and TRBJ2-1; 14 bases fit TRBD2. CDR3 size: 16 residues. V was pared by 3 bases and J by 4 bases, with 2 bases of the junction left unmatched. Germline CDR1 and CDR2: MNHEY and SMNVEV (reference sequence).

The gene calls are TRBV28 and TRBJ2-7, with TRBD1 as a possible D gene (6 bases). V shed 10 bases and J shed 6 bases, with 25 bases lying between them. CDR1 and CDR2 (germline): MDHEN, SYDVKM. This CDR3 contains 15 residues. CDR3 loop: CATSVPQGRSPEQYF. The DNA for the CDR3 is TGTGCCACCTCAGTCCCCCAGGGGCGGTCCCCCGAGCAGTACTTC.

This CDR3 reads CASSRDSIPIANQPQHF. The DNA for the CDR3 is TGTGCCAGTAGTAGGGACAGTATCCCCATAGCCAATCAGCCCCAGCATTTT. This chain uses TRBV19 with TRBJ1-5; 7 bases agree with TRBD1. Germline assignment: CDR1 LNHDA and CDR2 SQIVND (reference sequence). This CDR3 contains 17 residues. V dropped 4 bases and J dropped 3; count of bases not matched to a gene: 12.

The J gene is TRBJ1-1, the V gene TRBV18, with D possibly TRBD1 on 5 matching bases. Germline CDR1 KGHSH, CDR2 LQKENI. The CDR3 extends over 14 amino acids. V lost 3 bases, J lost 5 bases, and 13 bases lay in between. The CDR3 sequence is CASSPPGGTTEAFF. For the CDR3, the DNA is TGTGCCAGCTCACCCCCGGGGGGAACGACTGAAGCTTTCTTT.

This rearrangement joins TRBV7-9 to TRBJ1-5, with D maybe TRBD1 (6 bases). V dropped 5 bases and J dropped 2 bases, with 13 bases sitting between them. The CDR3 has 15 amino acids. Germline V gives CDR1 SEHNR, CDR2 FQNEAQ (reference sequence). CDR3 DNA: TGTGCCAGCAGCCGGGCGGACAGCCGCAATCAGCCCCAGCATTTT. It is translated as CASSRADSRNQPQHF.

The chain couples TRBV28 to TRBJ2-7, with D maybe TRBD1 (5 bases). The CDR3 sequence is 13 residues long. Germline CDR1 is MDHEN and CDR2 is SYDVKM. The ends were cut back, 6 bases at V and 2 bases at J, with 11 bases in the middle. The CDR3 nucleotides read TGTGCCAGCAGGAAGACAGCAACCTACGAGCAGTACTTC. Protein product: CASRKTATYEQYF.

The V call is TRBV2, the J call TRBJ1-2; 10 bases fit TRBD1. This CDR3 is built from 13 residues. Unmatched junction bases numbered 0, after V lost 4 bases and J lost 4 bases. Germline V gives CDR1 SNHLY, CDR2 FYNNEI. CDR3 nucleotide sequence: TGTGCCAGCAGTGGGACAGGGGGCTATGGCTACACCTTC. This codes for CASSGTGGYGYTF.

The rearrangement joins TRBV28 to TRBJ2-7; maybe TRBD1 (6 bases). V was shortened by 6 bases and J by 1 base, with 10 bases between the two germline ends. Germline V gives CDR1 MDHEN, CDR2 SYDVKM. The CDR3 contains 13 residues. CDR3 sequence (DNA): TGTGCCAGCAGGCCCAGGGGTTCCTACGAGCAGTACGTC. Its protein is CASRPRGSYEQYV.

The chain recombines TRBV25-1 with TRBJ1-2; 9 bases fit TRBD1. V lost 6 bases, J lost 6 bases, and 20 bases stayed unmatched. This CDR3 contains 18 residues. Germline assignment: CDR1 MGHDK and CDR2 SYGVNS. CDR3 region: CASRKGLGDGTGNDGYTF. As DNA, the CDR3 is TGTGCCAGCAGGAAGGGATTGGGAGATGGGACAGGGAATGATGGCTACACCTTC.

This clone was picked up many times. The chain carries TRBV12-5 and TRBJ1-5; D remains unclear. V lost 7 bases to trimming and J lost 1 base, with 8 bases between them. Germline V gene lookup returns CDR1 LGHNT and CDR2 FRNRAP. The length of the CDR3 is 13 residues. CDR3 DNA: TGTGCTAGTGCGAAGGAGAGCAATCAGCCCCAGCATTTT. Protein sequence: CASAKESNQPQHF. The full variable domain, its missing parts supplied by reference TRBV12-5 and TRBJ1-5, is DARVTQTPRHKVTEMGQEVTMRCQPILGHNTVFWYRQTMMQGLELLAYFRNRAPLDDSGMPKDRFSAEMPDATLATLKIQPSEPRDSAVYFCASAKESNQPQHFGDGTRLSIL.

The rearrangement uses TRBV2 and TRBJ1-5; 8 bases fit TRBD1. CDR3 length: 15 amino acids. J gave up 1 base and V 6 bases, and 5 bases lay outside the gene matches. CDR1 and CDR2 from the germline V gene are SNHLY and FYNNEI. This CDR3 reads CASRAGTGSNQPQHF. CDR3 nucleotide sequence: TGTGCCAGCAGAGCCGGGACAGGCAGCAATCAGCCCCAGCATTTT.

The chain links TRBV21-1 to TRBJ1-5; TRBD1 is taken as the D call from the table, unchecked against the DNA. TRBV21-1 is reported as a pseudogene. This CDR3 is built from 17 residues. CDR3 DNA sequence: TGTGCCAGCAGCAAAGAGGGGACAGGGGCCCCCAATCAGCCCCAGCATTTT. Its translation is CASSKEGTGAPNQPQHF.

V and J are TRBV5-8 and TRBJ1-2; 9 bases are a match to TRBD1. The V gene's germline CDR1 is SGHTS and CDR2 YDEGEE. V lost 4 bases to trimming and J lost 8 bases; unmatched junction nucleotides: 3. The length of the CDR3 is 12 residues. CDR3 protein: CASSQTGGGYTF. DNA for the CDR3: TGTGCCAGCAGCCAGACAGGGGGAGGCTACACCTTC.

This chain's CDR3 is CASSPSSDRDGYGYTF. Here the CDR3 DNA reads TGTGCCAGCAGCCCCTCTTCAGACAGGGACGGATATGGCTACACCTTC. This chain joins TRBV9 and TRBJ1-2, with 7 bases matching TRBD1. The CDR3 is 16 amino acids. Germline V lookup: CDR1 SGDLS, CDR2 YYNGEE. The J segment lost 5 bases and the V segment lost 4 bases, leaving 14 bases of the junction unmatched. Looking up the rest from reference TRBV9 and TRBJ1-2 gives the full variable domain: DSGVTQTPKHLITATGQRVTLRCSPRSGDLSVYWYQQSLDQGLQFLIQYYNGEERAKGNILERFSAQQFPDLHSELNLSSLELGDSALYFCASSPSSDRDGYGYTFGSGTRLTVV.